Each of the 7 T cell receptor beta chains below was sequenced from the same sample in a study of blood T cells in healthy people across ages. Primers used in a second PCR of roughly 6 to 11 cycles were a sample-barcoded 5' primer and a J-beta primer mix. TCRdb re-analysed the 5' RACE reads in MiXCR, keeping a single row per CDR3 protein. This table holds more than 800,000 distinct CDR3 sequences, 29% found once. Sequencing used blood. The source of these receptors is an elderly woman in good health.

In DNA, the CDR3 is TGTGCCAGCAGCTTAGCGGCTGGGGTTCGCAATGAGCAGTTCTTC. It translates to CASSLAAGVRNEQFF. This chain uses TRBV7-2 with TRBJ2-1; no firm D call. Trimming shortened V by 0 bases and J by 6 bases, and 12 bases separated the two germline ends. CDR1 and CDR2 (germline): SGHTA, FQGNSA. The CDR3 is 15 amino acids.

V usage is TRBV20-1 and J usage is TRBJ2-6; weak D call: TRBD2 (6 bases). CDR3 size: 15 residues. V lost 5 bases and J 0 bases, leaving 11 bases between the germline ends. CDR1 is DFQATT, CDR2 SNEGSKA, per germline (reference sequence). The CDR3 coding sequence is TGCAGTGCTTCGATGGGAGGCTCTGGGGCCAACGTCCTGACTTTC. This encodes CSASMGGSGANVLTF.

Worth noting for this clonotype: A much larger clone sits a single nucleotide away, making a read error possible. CDR3 region: CAGSLFDRGREAFF. CDR3 sequence (DNA): TGCGCCGGCAGCTTGTTCGATCGGGGTCGAGAAGCTTTCTTT. The chain carries TRBV5-1 and TRBJ1-1; D call uncertain. Germline CDR1 SGHRS, CDR2 YFSETQ. CDR3 length: 14 amino acids. Variable domain in full (rest from reference TRBV5-1 and TRBJ1-1): KAGVTQTPRYLIKTRGQQVTLSCSPISGHRSVSWYQQTPGQGLQFLFEYFSETQRNKGNFPGRFSGRQFSNSRSEMNVSTLELGDSALYLCAGSLFDRGREAFFGQGTRLTVV.

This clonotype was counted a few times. In DNA, the CDR3 is TGTGCCAGCCGGACCGAGGCCCAAGTCAACACTGAAGCTTTCTTT. The encoded protein is CASRTEAQVNTEAFF. V is TRBV18 and J is TRBJ1-1; D is unresolved. Germline V lookup: CDR1 KGHSH, CDR2 LQKENI. This CDR3 spans 15 amino acids. The V end lost 8 bases, the J end lost 2 bases, and 18 bases lay between the germline ends.

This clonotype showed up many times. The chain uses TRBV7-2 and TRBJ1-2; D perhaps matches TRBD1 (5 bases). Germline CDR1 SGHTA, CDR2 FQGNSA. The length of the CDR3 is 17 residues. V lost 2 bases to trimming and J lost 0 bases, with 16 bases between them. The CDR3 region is CASSLTQGGGTNYGYTF. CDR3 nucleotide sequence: TGTGCCAGCAGCTTAACGCAGGGCGGGGGAACTAACTATGGCTACACCTTC.

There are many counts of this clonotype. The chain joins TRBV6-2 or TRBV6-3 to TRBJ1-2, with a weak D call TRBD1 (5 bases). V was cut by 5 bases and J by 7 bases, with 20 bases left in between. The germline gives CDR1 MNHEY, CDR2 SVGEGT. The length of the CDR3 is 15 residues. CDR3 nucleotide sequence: TGTGCCAGCAGTCAAACCGGGACCTCGCCGTCTGGCTACACCTTC. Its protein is CASSQTGTSPSGYTF.

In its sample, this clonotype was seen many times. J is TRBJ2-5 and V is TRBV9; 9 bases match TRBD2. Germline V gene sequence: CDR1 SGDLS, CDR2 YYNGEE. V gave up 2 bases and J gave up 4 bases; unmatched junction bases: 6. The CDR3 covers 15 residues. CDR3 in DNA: TGTGCCAGCAGCGTGGCGGGGGGGCTGGCAGAGACCCAGTACTTC. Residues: CASSVAGGLAETQYF.